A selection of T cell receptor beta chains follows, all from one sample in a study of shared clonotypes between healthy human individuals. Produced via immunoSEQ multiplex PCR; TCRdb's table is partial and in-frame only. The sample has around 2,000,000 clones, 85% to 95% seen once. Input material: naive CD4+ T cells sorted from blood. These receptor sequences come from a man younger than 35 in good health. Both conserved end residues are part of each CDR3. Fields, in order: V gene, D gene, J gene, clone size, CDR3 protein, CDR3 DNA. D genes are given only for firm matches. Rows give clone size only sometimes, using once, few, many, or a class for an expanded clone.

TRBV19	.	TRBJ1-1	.	CASSRGGNTEAFF	TGTGCCAGTAGTCGTGGGGGGAACACTGAAGCTTTCTTT
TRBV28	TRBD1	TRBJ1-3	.	CASSLDASKTGYF	TGTGCCAGCAGTTTAGATGCCTCTAAGACAGGGTATTTT
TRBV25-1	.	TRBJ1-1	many	CASSQGWGTEAFF	TGTGCCAGCAGCCAGGGATGGGGCACTGAAGCTTTCTTT
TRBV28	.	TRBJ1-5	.	CASNAGGFGPIQPQHF	TGTGCCAGCAACGCGGGGGGGTTTGGACCAATTCAGCCCCAGCATTTT
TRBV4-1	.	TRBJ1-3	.	CASSQEGGVGNTIYF	TGCGCCAGCAGCCAAGAGGGCGGGGTTGGAAACACCATATATTTT
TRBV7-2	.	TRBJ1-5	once	CASSSGPVEPQHF	TGTGCCAGCAGCTCCGGCCCAGTAGAGCCCCAGCATTTT
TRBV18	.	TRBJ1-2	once	CASSHTGQPYGYTF	TGTGCCAGCTCACACACCGGGCAACCCTATGGCTACACCTTC
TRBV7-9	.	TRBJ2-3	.	CASSKQGTITDTQYF	TGTGCCAGCAGCAAACAGGGGACTATCACAGATACGCAGTATTTT
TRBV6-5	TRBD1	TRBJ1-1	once	CASRGTGGMNTEAFF	TGTGCCAGCAGAGGAACAGGGGGCATGAACACTGAAGCTTTCTTT
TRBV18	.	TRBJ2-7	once	CASSSSPTGEQYF	TGTGCCAGCTCGTCCAGCCCTACGGGCGAGCAGTACTTC
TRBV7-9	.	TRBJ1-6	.	CASSLGAGKGRPLHF	TGTGCCAGCAGCTTAGGAGCGGGGAAAGGACGTCCCCTCCACTTT
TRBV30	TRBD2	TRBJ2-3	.	CAWRFPSGSWDTQYF	TGTGCCTGGAGGTTCCCTAGCGGTTCGTGGGATACGCAGTATTTT
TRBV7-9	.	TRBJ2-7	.	CASSLSYSYEQYF	TGTGCCAGCAGCCTATCCTACTCCTACGAGCAGTACTTC
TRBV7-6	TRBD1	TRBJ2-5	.	CASSSIQQGARETQYF	TGTGCCAGCAGCTCTATCCAACAGGGGGCAAGGGAGACCCAGTACTTC
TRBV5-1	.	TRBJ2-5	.	CASSPGDTELQTQYF	TGCGCCAGCAGCCCTGGGGACACCGAGTTGCAGACCCAGTACTTC
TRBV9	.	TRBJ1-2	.	CASSVEGRDYGYTF	TGTGCCAGCAGCGTAGAGGGCAGGGACTATGGCTACACCTTC
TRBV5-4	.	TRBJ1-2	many	CASSIDSYGYTF	TGTGCCAGCAGCATTGACAGCTATGGCTACACCTTC